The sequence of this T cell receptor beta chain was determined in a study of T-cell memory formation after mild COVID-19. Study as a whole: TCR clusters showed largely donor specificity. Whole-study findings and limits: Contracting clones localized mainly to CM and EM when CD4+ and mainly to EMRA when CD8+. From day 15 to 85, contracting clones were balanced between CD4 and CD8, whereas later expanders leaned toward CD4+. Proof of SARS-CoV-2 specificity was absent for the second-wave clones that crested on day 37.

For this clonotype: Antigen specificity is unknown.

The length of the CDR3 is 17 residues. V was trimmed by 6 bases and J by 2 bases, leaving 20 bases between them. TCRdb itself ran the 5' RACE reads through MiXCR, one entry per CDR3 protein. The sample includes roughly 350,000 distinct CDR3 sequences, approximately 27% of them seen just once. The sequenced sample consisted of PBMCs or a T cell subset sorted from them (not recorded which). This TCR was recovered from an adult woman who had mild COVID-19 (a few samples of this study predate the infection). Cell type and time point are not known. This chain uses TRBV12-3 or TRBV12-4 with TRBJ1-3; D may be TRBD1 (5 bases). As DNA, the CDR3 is TGTGCCAGCAGCCGGGACCCCCGTAAGATGCCTGGAAACACCATATATTTT. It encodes CASSRDPRKMPGNTIYF.